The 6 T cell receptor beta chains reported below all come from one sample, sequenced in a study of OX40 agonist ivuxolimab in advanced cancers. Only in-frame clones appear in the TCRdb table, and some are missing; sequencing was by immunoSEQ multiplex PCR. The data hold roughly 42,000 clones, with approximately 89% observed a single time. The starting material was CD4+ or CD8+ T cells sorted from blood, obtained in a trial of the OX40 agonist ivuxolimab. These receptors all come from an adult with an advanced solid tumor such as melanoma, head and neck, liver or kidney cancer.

The CDR3 nucleotides read TGTGCCAGCAGGGTCATGAACACTGAAGCTTTCTTT. Translation gives CASRVMNTEAFF. The V call is TRBV2, the J call TRBJ1-1; D gene uncertain. Deletions cut 6 bases from V and 0 bases from J, with 5 bases between. CDR3 length: 12 amino acids. The germline CDR1 and CDR2 sequences are SNHLY and FYNNEI.

DNA for the CDR3: TGCGCCAGCAGCCAGGACCCGACTAGCGGGGGGCCGTTTGAGCAGTTCTTC. Its protein is CASSQDPTSGGPFEQFF. The rearrangement links TRBV4-3 to TRBJ2-1; 13 bases fit TRBD2. V lost 3 bases, J lost 9 bases, and 11 bases stayed unmatched. This CDR3 comprises 17 residues. CDR1 is LGHNA and CDR2 is YSLEER in the germline V gene.

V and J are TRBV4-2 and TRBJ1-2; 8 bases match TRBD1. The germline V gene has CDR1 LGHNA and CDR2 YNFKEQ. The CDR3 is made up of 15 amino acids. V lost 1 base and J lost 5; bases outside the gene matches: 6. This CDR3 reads CASSQGTGLTYGYTF. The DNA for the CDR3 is TGTGCCAGCAGCCAAGGGACAGGGCTCACTTATGGCTACACCTTC.

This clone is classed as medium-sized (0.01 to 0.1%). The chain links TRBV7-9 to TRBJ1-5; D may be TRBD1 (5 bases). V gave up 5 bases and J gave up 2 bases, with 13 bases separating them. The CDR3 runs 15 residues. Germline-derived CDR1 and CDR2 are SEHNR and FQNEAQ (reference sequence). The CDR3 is CASSATGPGNQPQHF. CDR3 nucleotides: TGTGCCAGCAGCGCGACGGGACCTGGCAATCAGCCCCAGCATTTT.

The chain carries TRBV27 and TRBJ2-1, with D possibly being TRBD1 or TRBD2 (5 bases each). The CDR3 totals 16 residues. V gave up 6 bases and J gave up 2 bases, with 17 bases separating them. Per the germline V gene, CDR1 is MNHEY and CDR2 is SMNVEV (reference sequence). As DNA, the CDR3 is TGTGCCAGCAGCTTCCAGGAGGCAGGGACCTACAATGAGCAGTTCTTC. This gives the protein CASSFQEAGTYNEQFF.

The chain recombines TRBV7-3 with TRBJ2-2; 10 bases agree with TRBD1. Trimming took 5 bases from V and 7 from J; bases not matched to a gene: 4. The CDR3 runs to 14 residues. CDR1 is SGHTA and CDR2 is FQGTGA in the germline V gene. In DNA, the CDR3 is TGTGCCAGCAGCGGGACAGGGGTTCACGGGGAGCTGTTTTTT. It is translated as CASSGTGVHGELFF.